Listed below are T cell receptor beta chains from one sample, sequenced in a study of blood T cell repertoires in COVID-19. The table came from immunoSEQ multiplex PCR; TCRdb's copy has only in-frame clones and leaves some out. Of 40,000 or so clones in the sample, 90% were seen once. Source material: peripheral blood. Receptor source: a man in his 60s with active or convalescent COVID-19. CDR3s include the opening cysteine and the closing phenylalanine or tryptophan. The D gene is left open where the match is weak. Clone size, where shown, is once, few, many, or a class for clones that have expanded.

size: NA
J: TRBJ1-2
D: TRBD1
V: TRBV5-1
DNA: TGCGCCAGCAGCTCAAGGGGACAGGGCCGGTATGGCTACACCTTC
CDR3: CASSSRGQGRYGYTF

size: NA
J: TRBJ1-2
D: NA
V: TRBV19
DNA: TGTGCCAGTATTGGCTACTATGGCTACACCTTC
CDR3: CASIGYYGYTF

size: NA
J: TRBJ2-5
D: TRBD1
V: TRBV5-4
DNA: TGTGCCAGCAGCCCGACAGGGGGTGGGGAGACCCAGTACTTC
CDR3: CASSPTGGGETQYF

size: few
J: TRBJ1-6
D: TRBD1
V: TRBV5-1
DNA: TGCGCCAGCAGCTTCAATACGGGACAGAATAATTCACCCCTCCACTTT
CDR3: CASSFNTGQNNSPLHF

size: once
J: TRBJ2-5
D: TRBD1
V: TRBV12-3/TRBV12-4
DNA: TGTGCCAGCAGGGGACAGACAAAAGAGACCCAGTACTTC
CDR3: CASRGQTKETQYF

size: NA
J: TRBJ2-7
D: TRBD2
V: TRBV18
DNA: TGTGCCAGCTCAAGACTAGCGGGAGGCGAGCAGTACTTC
CDR3: CASSRLAGGEQYF

size: NA
J: TRBJ2-7
D: TRBD2
V: TRBV4-1
DNA: TGCGCCAGCAGCCGTAGCGGGATGAGGACCTACGAGCAGTACTTC
CDR3: CASSRSGMRTYEQYF

size: once
J: TRBJ2-3
D: TRBD2
V: TRBV29-1
DNA: TGCAGCGTTGGGACTAGCGGGAGGGCCGCCACAGATACGCAGTATTTT
CDR3: CSVGTSGRAATDTQYF

size: once
J: TRBJ1-4
D: NA
V: TRBV28
DNA: TGTGCCAGCAGTTTTTTGACTACTAATGAAAAACTGTTTTTT
CDR3: CASSFLTTNEKLFF

size: NA
J: TRBJ1-2
D: TRBD1
V: TRBV7-9
DNA: TGTGCCAGCAGCTTACGGGACAGCGAAAACTATGGCTACACCTTC
CDR3: CASSLRDSENYGYTF

size: NA
J: TRBJ2-3
D: TRBD1
V: TRBV2
DNA: TGTGCCAGCACTCCCCGGGACAGAGGCACAGATACGCAGTATTTT
CDR3: CASTPRDRGTDTQYF

size: NA
J: TRBJ2-2
D: TRBD1
V: TRBV28
DNA: TGTGCCAGCAGGAGACAGGGGCAGAACACCGGGGAGCTGTTTTTT
CDR3: CASRRQGQNTGELFF

size: NA
J: TRBJ2-7
D: NA
V: TRBV7-3
DNA: TGTGCCAGCAGCTTAGGGCCTGACTACGAGCAGTACTTC
CDR3: CASSLGPDYEQYF

size: NA
J: TRBJ1-5
D: TRBD1
V: TRBV3-1/TRBV3-2
DNA: TGTGCCAGCAGCCAAGGGACAGGGGGCAATCAGCCCCAGCATTTT
CDR3: CASSQGTGGNQPQHF

size: NA
J: TRBJ1-5
D: TRBD1
V: TRBV30
DNA: TGTGCCTGGAGTAGGGACAGGGGCGATCAGCCCCAGCATTTT
CDR3: CAWSRDRGDQPQHF

size: NA
J: TRBJ1-2
D: NA
V: TRBV28
DNA: TGTGCCAGCAGTCCCGACAGTAATCACTATGGCTACACCTTC
CDR3: CASSPDSNHYGYTF

size: once
J: TRBJ2-1
D: NA
V: TRBV27
DNA: TGTGCCAGCAGTTCCGTTCGGGTCGGTTCCTACAATGAGCAGTTCTTC
CDR3: CASSSVRVGSYNEQFF

size: NA
J: TRBJ2-7
D: TRBD1
V: TRBV28
DNA: TGTGCCAGCAGTGCGTTCGGACAGGGGTACGCCTACGAGCAGTACTTC
CDR3: CASSAFGQGYAYEQYF

size: NA
J: TRBJ2-1
D: TRBD2
V: TRBV11-3
DNA: TGTGCCAGCAGCCGTCGGACTAGCGGTTACAATGAGCAGTTCTTC
CDR3: CASSRRTSGYNEQFF

size: NA
J: TRBJ2-1
D: TRBD1
V: TRBV28
DNA: TGTGCCAGCAGTTTCGGACAGGGTATCAATGAGCAGTTCTTC
CDR3: CASSFGQGINEQFF

size: NA
J: TRBJ2-2
D: NA
V: TRBV7-9
DNA: TGTGCCAGCAGCTTGTCGGGAGCTCGGAACACCGGGGAGCTGTTTTTT
CDR3: CASSLSGARNTGELFF

size: NA
J: TRBJ2-1
D: TRBD2
V: TRBV6-5
DNA: TGTGCCAGCAGTTACTCGGTAGCGGGAGGTGAGCAGTTCTTC
CDR3: CASSYSVAGGEQFF

size: NA
J: TRBJ2-3
D: NA
V: TRBV6-2/TRBV6-3
DNA: TGTGCCAGCAGTGGTTCAGCCGGCTGGGGGGCAGATACGCAGTATTTT
CDR3: CASSGSAGWGADTQYF

size: NA
J: TRBJ2-2
D: NA
V: TRBV19
DNA: TGTGCCAGTAGTAGGTGGGGAGTGGCCGCGAACACCGGGGAGCTGTTTTTT
CDR3: CASSRWGVAANTGELFF

size: NA
J: TRBJ1-6
D: TRBD1
V: TRBV2
DNA: TGTGCCAGCAGTTCCTTCAGACAGGGGGTTTCACCCCTCCACTTT
CDR3: CASSSFRQGVSPLHF

size: NA
J: TRBJ2-2
D: TRBD1
V: TRBV15
DNA: TGTGCCACCAGCAGAGATGGACAGGGGAGCCGCACCGGGGAGCTGTTTTTT
CDR3: CATSRDGQGSRTGELFF

size: NA
J: TRBJ1-1
D: NA
V: TRBV6-1
DNA: TGTGCCAGCAGTGAAGCGCGAGGCACTGAAGCTTTCTTT
CDR3: CASSEARGTEAFF

size: NA
J: TRBJ2-3
D: TRBD2
V: TRBV19
DNA: TGTGCCAGTAGTAAGGCTAGCGGGAGGGCAGATACGCAGTATTTT
CDR3: CASSKASGRADTQYF

size: NA
J: TRBJ1-5
D: TRBD1
V: TRBV10-3
DNA: TGTGCCATCAGTGGGACAGGGGACAATCAGCCCCAGCATTTT
CDR3: CAISGTGDNQPQHF

size: few
J: TRBJ1-1
D: NA
V: TRBV3-1/TRBV3-2
DNA: TGTGCCAGCAGCCAAGATGAGGGGACAGAAGCTTTCTTT
CDR3: CASSQDEGTEAFF

size: NA
J: TRBJ2-1
D: TRBD2
V: TRBV10-2
DNA: TGCGCCAGCAGTGAGTACCCGGGACTAGCGGGATATGAGCAGTTCTTC
CDR3: CASSEYPGLAGYEQFF

size: NA
J: TRBJ2-5
D: TRBD2
V: TRBV10-3
DNA: TGTGCCATCAGTGAGTCGGTAGCGGCGGGGGGGACCCAGTACTTC
CDR3: CAISESVAAGGTQYF

size: NA
J: TRBJ1-2
D: TRBD1
V: TRBV19
DNA: TGTGCCAGTAGTATAGACTCACAGGGGAACTATGGCTACACCTTC
CDR3: CASSIDSQGNYGYTF

size: NA
J: TRBJ1-6
D: TRBD1
V: TRBV18
DNA: TGTGCCAGCTTACGCGGACAGGGGGGCGTGGCACCCCTCCACTTT
CDR3: CASLRGQGGVAPLHF

size: NA
J: TRBJ1-6
D: TRBD1
V: TRBV30
DNA: TGTGCCTGGAGGGCAATGCAGGGGGCAGATTCACCCCTCCACTTT
CDR3: CAWRAMQGADSPLHF

size: NA
J: TRBJ1-1
D: TRBD1
V: TRBV20-1
DNA: TGCAGTGCCCCGGACAGGTCTGAAGCTTTCTTT
CDR3: CSAPDRSEAFF

size: NA
J: TRBJ1-2
D: NA
V: TRBV19
DNA: TGTGCCAGTACCTACGGACATTCTCCGAATGGCTACACCTTC
CDR3: CASTYGHSPNGYTF

size: NA
J: TRBJ1-4
D: NA
V: TRBV4-1
DNA: TGCGCCAGCAGCCAAGAGGGGACACCAACTAATGAAAAACTGTTTTTT
CDR3: CASSQEGTPTNEKLFF

size: few
J: TRBJ1-6
D: NA
V: TRBV5-1
DNA: TGCGCCAGCAGCTTGGCTTCGAGCTCCTATAATTCACCCCTCCACTTT
CDR3: CASSLASSSYNSPLHF

size: NA
J: TRBJ2-7
D: TRBD1
V: TRBV28
DNA: TGTGCCAGCAGTTTATATCCCGGTACGGACAGGGGATGGGACGAGCAGTACTTC
CDR3: CASSLYPGTDRGWDEQYF

size: once
J: TRBJ2-7
D: TRBD2
V: TRBV19
DNA: TGTGCCAGTAGTATTGGGCTAGCGGGAGTTGGATCACCCTACGAGCAGTACTTC
CDR3: CASSIGLAGVGSPYEQYF

size: NA
J: TRBJ2-7
D: TRBD2
V: TRBV7-3
DNA: TGTGCCAGCAGCTCACCGGGACTAGCGATACAGTACTTC
CDR3: CASSSPGLAIQYF

size: NA
J: TRBJ2-7
D: TRBD1
V: TRBV29-1
DNA: TGCAGCGCCGAGACAGGGATGTCCTACGAGCAGTACTTC
CDR3: CSAETGMSYEQYF

size: NA
J: TRBJ2-7
D: NA
V: TRBV6-6
DNA: TGTGCCAGCGCAGGCGTCGGCTACGAGCAGTACTTC
CDR3: CASAGVGYEQYF

size: NA
J: TRBJ1-2
D: TRBD1
V: TRBV5-4
DNA: TGTGCCAGCAGCCCCCCGCGGACAGGGTGGAACTATGGCTACACCTTC
CDR3: CASSPPRTGWNYGYTF

size: NA
J: TRBJ2-3
D: TRBD1
V: TRBV7-2
DNA: TGTGCCAGCAGCTTAGTGGGACAGTGGACAGATACGCAGTATTTT
CDR3: CASSLVGQWTDTQYF

size: NA
J: TRBJ2-1
D: TRBD2
V: TRBV7-6
DNA: TGTGCCAGCAGCTTAGTTGCGATAGCGGGAGGGCGGTACAATGAGCAGTTCTTC
CDR3: CASSLVAIAGGRYNEQFF

size: NA
J: TRBJ2-1
D: TRBD2
V: TRBV2
DNA: TGTGCCAGCAGGATCTCTAGCGGGAGGGCCGGCAATGAGCAGTTCTTC
CDR3: CASRISSGRAGNEQFF

size: few
J: TRBJ2-2
D: NA
V: TRBV5-1
DNA: TGCGCCAGCAGCAAGGACGCGGGCACCGGGGAGCTGTTTTTT
CDR3: CASSKDAGTGELFF

size: NA
J: TRBJ2-3
D: NA
V: TRBV24-1
DNA: TGTGCCACCAGTGACAATGACAGAAGCACAGATACGCAGTATTTT
CDR3: CATSDNDRSTDTQYF

size: NA
J: TRBJ2-3
D: TRBD1
V: TRBV10-1
DNA: TGCGCCAGCAGTGAGAGGACAGGGGGAATGAGGACAGATACGCAGTATTTT
CDR3: CASSERTGGMRTDTQYF

size: NA
J: TRBJ2-4
D: NA
V: TRBV6-2/TRBV6-3
DNA: TGTGCCAGCAGTTACTCGAGTTACATTCAGTACTTC
CDR3: CASSYSSYIQYF

size: NA
J: TRBJ1-2
D: NA
V: TRBV27
DNA: TGTGCCAGCAGTTTGTGGGGGCAGAGGTTGGGGGGCTACACCTTC
CDR3: CASSLWGQRLGGYTF

size: NA
J: TRBJ1-2
D: NA
V: TRBV5-1
DNA: TGCGCCAGCAGCTTGGCTCTACAGGGTTCCTATGGCTACACCTTC
CDR3: CASSLALQGSYGYTF